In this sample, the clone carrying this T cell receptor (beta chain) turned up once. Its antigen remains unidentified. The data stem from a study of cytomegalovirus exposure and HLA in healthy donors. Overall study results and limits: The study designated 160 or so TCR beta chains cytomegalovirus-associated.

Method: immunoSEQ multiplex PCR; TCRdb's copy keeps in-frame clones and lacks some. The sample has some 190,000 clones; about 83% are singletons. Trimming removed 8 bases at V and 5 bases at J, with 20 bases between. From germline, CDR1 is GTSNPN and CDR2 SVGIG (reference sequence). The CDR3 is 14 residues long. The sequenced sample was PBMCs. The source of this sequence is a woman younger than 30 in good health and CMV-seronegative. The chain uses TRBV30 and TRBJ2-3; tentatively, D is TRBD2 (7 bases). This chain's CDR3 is CAGGGGTTLDTQYF. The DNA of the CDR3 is TGTGCCGGGGGGGGCGGCACGACCTTAGATACGCAGTATTTT.